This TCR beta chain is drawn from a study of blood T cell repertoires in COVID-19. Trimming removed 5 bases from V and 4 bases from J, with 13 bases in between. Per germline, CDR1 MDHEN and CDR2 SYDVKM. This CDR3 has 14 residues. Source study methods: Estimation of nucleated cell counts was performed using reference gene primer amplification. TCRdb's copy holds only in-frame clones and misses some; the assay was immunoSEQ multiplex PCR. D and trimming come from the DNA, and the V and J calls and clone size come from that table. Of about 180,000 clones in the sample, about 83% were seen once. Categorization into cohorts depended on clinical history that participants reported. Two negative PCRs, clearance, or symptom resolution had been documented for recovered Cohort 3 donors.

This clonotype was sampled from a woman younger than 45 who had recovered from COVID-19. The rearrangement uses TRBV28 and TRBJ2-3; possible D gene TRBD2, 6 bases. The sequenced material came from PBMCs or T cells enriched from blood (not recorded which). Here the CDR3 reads CASSLPGVADTQYF. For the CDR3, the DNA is TGTGCCAGCAGTCTGCCGGGAGTGGCAGATACGCAGTATTTT.